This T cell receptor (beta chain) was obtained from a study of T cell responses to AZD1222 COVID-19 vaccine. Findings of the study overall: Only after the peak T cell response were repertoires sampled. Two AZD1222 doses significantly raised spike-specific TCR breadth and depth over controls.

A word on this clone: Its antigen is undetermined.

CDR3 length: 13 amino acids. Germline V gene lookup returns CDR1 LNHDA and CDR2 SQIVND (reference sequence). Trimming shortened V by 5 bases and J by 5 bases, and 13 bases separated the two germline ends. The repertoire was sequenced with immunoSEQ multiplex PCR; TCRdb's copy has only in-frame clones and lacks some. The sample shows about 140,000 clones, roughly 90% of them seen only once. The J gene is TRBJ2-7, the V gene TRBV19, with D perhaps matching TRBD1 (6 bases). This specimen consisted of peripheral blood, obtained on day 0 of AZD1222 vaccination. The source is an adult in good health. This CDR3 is CASSGQGTHEQYF. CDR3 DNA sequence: TGTGCCAGTAGTGGTCAGGGGACCCACGAGCAGTACTTC. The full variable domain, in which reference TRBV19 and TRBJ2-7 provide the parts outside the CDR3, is DGGITQSPKYLFRKEGQNVTLSCEQNLNHDAMYWYRQDPGQGLRLIYYSQIVNDFQKGDIAEGYSVSREKKESFPLTVTSAQKNPTAFYLCASSGQGTHEQYFGPGTRLTVT.